These T cell receptor beta chains were read from a single sample in a study of spatial heterogeneity in lung cancer. TCRdb used MiXCR to reprocess the 5' RACE reads, holding one entry per CDR3 protein. The sample has roughly 120,000 distinct CDR3 sequences, 12% seen once. The source was PBMCs, collected at follow-up. All receptors come from a male donor with early-stage non-small cell lung cancer. Each CDR3 is given with its conserved first and last residue. The D gene is left open where the match is weak. Rows may omit the clone size; those that give it use once, few, many or a size class.

cdr3_aa: CSARERRPMGTQYF
cdr3_nt: TGCAGTGCTAGAGAGAGGCGTCCAATGGGGACCCAGTACTTC
j_call: TRBJ2-5
v_call: TRBV20-1
clone_size: NA
d_call: NA

cdr3_aa: CASSPIGTDYEQYF
cdr3_nt: TGTGCCAGCAGCCCAATTGGGACAGACTACGAGCAGTACTTC
j_call: TRBJ2-7
v_call: TRBV9
clone_size: many
d_call: TRBD1

cdr3_aa: CSARVRGRGENEQFF
cdr3_nt: TGCAGTGCTAGAGTAAGGGGGCGAGGTGAGAATGAGCAGTTCTTC
j_call: TRBJ2-1
v_call: TRBV20-1
clone_size: many
d_call: TRBD1

cdr3_aa: CAWSATANYGYTF
cdr3_nt: TGTGCCTGGAGTGCGACAGCTAACTATGGCTACACCTTC
j_call: TRBJ1-2
v_call: TRBV30
clone_size: many
d_call: NA

cdr3_aa: CASRAWAATGELFF
cdr3_nt: TGTGCCAGTAGGGCGTGGGCGGCCACCGGGGAGCTGTTTTTT
j_call: TRBJ2-2
v_call: TRBV19
clone_size: many
d_call: NA

cdr3_aa: CASSLGRNTEAFF
cdr3_nt: TGTGCCAGCAGCTTAGGGAGGAACACTGAAGCTTTCTTT
j_call: TRBJ1-1
v_call: TRBV7-8
clone_size: many
d_call: NA

cdr3_aa: CASSNTKTGNEKLFF
cdr3_nt: TGTGCCAGCAGCAACACTAAGACAGGGAATGAAAAACTGTTTTTT
j_call: TRBJ1-4
v_call: TRBV7-9
clone_size: few
d_call: TRBD1

cdr3_aa: CASSSGLSGTDTQYF
cdr3_nt: TGTGCCAGCAGTTCCGGACTGAGCGGCACAGATACGCAGTATTTT
j_call: TRBJ2-3
v_call: TRBV11-1
clone_size: few
d_call: NA

cdr3_aa: CASSPTPQGANSPLHF
cdr3_nt: TGTGCCAGCAGCCCCACCCCCCAGGGGGCTAATTCACCCCTCCACTTT
j_call: TRBJ1-6
v_call: TRBV11-2
clone_size: few
d_call: TRBD1

cdr3_aa: CASSLGQRGYGYTF
cdr3_nt: TGTGCCAGCAGTTTGGGACAGAGAGGCTATGGCTACACCTTC
j_call: TRBJ1-2
v_call: TRBV28
clone_size: many
d_call: TRBD1

cdr3_aa: CASSSLTTGANSPLHF
cdr3_nt: TGTGCCAGCAGTTCCCTCACGACAGGGGCCAATTCACCCCTCCACTTT
j_call: TRBJ1-6
v_call: TRBV2
clone_size: few
d_call: TRBD1

cdr3_aa: CASSRDGSYEQYF
cdr3_nt: TGTGCCAGCAGCCGGGACGGCTCCTACGAGCAGTACTTC
j_call: TRBJ2-7
v_call: TRBV9
clone_size: many
d_call: NA

cdr3_aa: CASSTNSYTEAFF
cdr3_nt: TGTGCCAGCAGCACAAACAGCTACACTGAAGCTTTCTTT
j_call: TRBJ1-1
v_call: TRBV7-6
clone_size: NA
d_call: NA

cdr3_aa: CASSQESAGVNAEAFF
cdr3_nt: TGTGCCAGCAGCCAAGAGTCGGCAGGGGTGAACGCTGAAGCTTTCTTT
j_call: TRBJ1-1
v_call: TRBV3-1
clone_size: few
d_call: NA

cdr3_aa: CASSNRQYGYTF
cdr3_nt: TGTGCCAGCAGCAATAGACAGTATGGCTACACCTTC
j_call: TRBJ1-2
v_call: TRBV7-9
clone_size: NA
d_call: NA

cdr3_aa: CASSDPTNTDTQYF
cdr3_nt: TGCGCCAGCAGTGATCCGACCAACACAGATACGCAGTATTTT
j_call: TRBJ2-3
v_call: TRBV5-1
clone_size: NA
d_call: NA

cdr3_aa: CASVRVGRGADTQYF
cdr3_nt: TGCGCCAGCGTAAGGGTGGGACGGGGCGCAGATACGCAGTATTTT
j_call: TRBJ2-3
v_call: TRBV5-1
clone_size: many
d_call: NA

cdr3_aa: CATRTWSSYEQYF
cdr3_nt: TGTGCCACCCGTACCTGGAGCTCCTACGAGCAGTACTTC
j_call: TRBJ2-7
v_call: TRBV10-3
clone_size: many
d_call: NA

cdr3_aa: CANSPGGVQYF
cdr3_nt: TGTGCCAACAGCCCCGGAGGGGTGCAGTACTTC
j_call: TRBJ2-7
v_call: TRBV6-5
clone_size: NA
d_call: NA

cdr3_aa: CATRLGQGIDEQFF
cdr3_nt: TGTGCCACCAGGCTAGGACAGGGGATCGATGAGCAGTTCTTC
j_call: TRBJ2-1
v_call: TRBV19
clone_size: once
d_call: TRBD1

cdr3_aa: CSGETGNEQFF
cdr3_nt: TGCAGCGGTGAGACAGGGAATGAGCAGTTCTTC
j_call: TRBJ2-1
v_call: TRBV29-1
clone_size: many
d_call: TRBD1

cdr3_aa: CSAGGLLGGELFF
cdr3_nt: TGCAGTGCTGGGGGTCTTTTGGGCGGGGAGCTGTTTTTT
j_call: TRBJ2-2
v_call: TRBV20-1
clone_size: NA
d_call: NA

cdr3_aa: CASSSASGGVLYEQFF
cdr3_nt: TGTGCCAGCAGTTCCGCTAGCGGGGGGGTCTTATATGAGCAGTTCTTC
j_call: TRBJ2-1
v_call: TRBV12-3/TRBV12-4
clone_size: many
d_call: TRBD2

cdr3_aa: CASSLLLRLTDTQYF
cdr3_nt: TGTGCCAGCAGTTTGCTTCTCCGACTCACAGATACGCAGTATTTT
j_call: TRBJ2-3
v_call: TRBV28
clone_size: NA
d_call: NA

cdr3_aa: CAISGKQGSTEAFF
cdr3_nt: TGTGCCATCAGTGGAAAACAGGGGTCCACTGAAGCTTTCTTT
j_call: TRBJ1-1
v_call: TRBV10-3
clone_size: few
d_call: TRBD1

cdr3_aa: CASVGNSPLHF
cdr3_nt: TGTGCCTCCGTTGGCAATTCACCCCTCCACTTT
j_call: TRBJ1-6
v_call: TRBV2
clone_size: few
d_call: NA

cdr3_aa: CASSLATRGNTIYF
cdr3_nt: TGTGCCAGCAGCTTAGCGACAAGGGGAAACACCATATATTTT
j_call: TRBJ1-3
v_call: TRBV7-8
clone_size: few
d_call: NA

cdr3_aa: CASSPGTGTTEAFF
cdr3_nt: TGTGCCAGCAGTCCCGGGACAGGAACGACTGAAGCTTTCTTT
j_call: TRBJ1-1
v_call: TRBV6-6
clone_size: few
d_call: TRBD1

cdr3_aa: CAITDGVETEAFF
cdr3_nt: TGTGCCATCACCGATGGGGTCGAAACTGAAGCTTTCTTT
j_call: TRBJ1-1
v_call: TRBV10-3
clone_size: few
d_call: NA

cdr3_aa: CAISAGSPNEKLFF
cdr3_nt: TGTGCCATCAGTGCAGGGAGCCCTAATGAAAAACTGTTTTTT
j_call: TRBJ1-4
v_call: TRBV10-3
clone_size: many
d_call: NA

cdr3_aa: CASSFRRINTGELFF
cdr3_nt: TGTGCCAGCAGTTTTAGGCGGATAAACACCGGGGAGCTGTTTTTT
j_call: TRBJ2-2
v_call: TRBV27
clone_size: few
d_call: NA

cdr3_aa: CAISPRDSAREPLHF
cdr3_nt: TGTGCCATCAGCCCTAGGGACAGCGCGAGAGAACCCCTCCACTTT
j_call: TRBJ1-6
v_call: TRBV10-3
clone_size: NA
d_call: TRBD1

cdr3_aa: CASSQATGGTKNIQYF
cdr3_nt: TGCGCCAGCAGCCAAGCGACAGGGGGGACCAAAAACATTCAGTACTTC
j_call: TRBJ2-4
v_call: TRBV4-3
clone_size: NA
d_call: TRBD1

cdr3_aa: CASSLFGSGNTIYF
cdr3_nt: NA
j_call: TRBJ1-3
v_call: TRBV12-3/TRBV12-4
clone_size: NA
d_call: NA

cdr3_aa: CASSTQGPFTDTQYF
cdr3_nt: TGTGCCAGCAGTACCCAGGGACCGTTCACAGATACGCAGTATTTT
j_call: TRBJ2-3
v_call: TRBV7-9
clone_size: few
d_call: NA

cdr3_aa: CASSYGTVSLSGANVLTF
cdr3_nt: TGTGCCAGCAGTTACGGGACAGTCAGCCTCTCTGGGGCCAACGTCCTGACTTTC
j_call: TRBJ2-6
v_call: TRBV6-5
clone_size: few
d_call: TRBD1

cdr3_aa: CASSLIETGRIWNSPLHF
cdr3_nt: TGTGCCAGCAGCTTAATTGAGACAGGCAGAATATGGAATTCACCCCTCCACTTT
j_call: TRBJ1-6
v_call: TRBV7-9
clone_size: NA
d_call: NA

cdr3_aa: CASSELAGDEQYF
cdr3_nt: TGTGCCAGCAGTGAACTAGCGGGGGACGAGCAGTACTTC
j_call: TRBJ2-7
v_call: TRBV2
clone_size: few
d_call: TRBD2